This T cell receptor (beta chain) is drawn from a study of technical replicates of blood from several donors. Method: immunoSEQ multiplex PCR; TCRdb's copy keeps in-frame clones and lacks some. The sample comprises 70,000 to 85,000 clones, less than 98% of which are singletons, and 0.15% to 0.2% rests with the top ten. The sample consisted of T cells isolated from PBMCs. This sequence was found in a human donor in good health.

Here the CDR3 reads CASVSADTQYF. The CDR3 nucleotides are TGTGCTAGTGTGAGTGCAGATACGCAGTATTTT. The chain recombines TRBV28 with TRBJ2-3; unclear D gene. Per the germline V gene, CDR1 is MDHEN and CDR2 is SYDVKM. The CDR3 extends over 11 amino acids. Supplemented by reference TRBV28 and TRBJ2-3, the full variable domain reads DVKVTQSSRYLVKRTGEKVFLECVQDMDHENMFWYRQDPGLGLRLIYFSYDVKMKEKGDIPEGYSVSREKKERFSLILESASTNQTSMYLCASVSADTQYFGPGTRLTVL.